The clone carrying this T cell receptor beta chain has a count of ten or more. Antigen specificity is unknown. This record comes from a study of identical twins. TCRdb ran MiXCR on the 5' RACE reads and lists one entry per CDR3 protein. The sample shows about 720,000 distinct CDR3 sequences, about 20% of them seen only once. Regarding the study as a whole: Cord blood beta clonotypes that were abundant carried fewer insertions, and memory repertoires showed no such trend.

Trimming shortened V by 2 bases and J by 4 bases, and 12 bases separated the two germline ends. CDR3 length: 14 residues. Germline V lookup: CDR1 MNHEY, CDR2 SVGAGI. Separately, the same data were catalogued under a study of T cells expressing NK-cell markers. In that study: From sorted CD3+CD56+NKG2C+, CD3+CD56+NKG2C- and CD3+CD56-NKG2C+ T cells came the TCR beta repertoires.

The chain uses TRBV6-5 and TRBJ2-7; TRBD2 might be the D (6 bases). Sequenced sample: PBMCs. The receptor comes from a woman between 18 and 29 years old in good health. CDR3 residues: CASSYAGGNYEQYF. CDR3 nucleotide sequence: TGTGCCAGCAGTTACGCCGGGGGAAATTACGAGCAGTACTTC.